A selection of T cell receptor beta chains follows, all from one sample in a study of T cells in Graves' hyperthyroidism and ophthalmopathy. MiXCR, run by TCRdb on the multiplex PCR reads, gives a single entry per CDR3 protein. The repertoire holds roughly 800,000 distinct CDR3 sequences, with 35% to 45% as singletons. The sample comprised blood. Receptors originate from a man younger than 35 with Graves' hyperthyroidism. Both conserved end residues are part of each CDR3. D genes are given only for firm matches. Some rows have no size entry. The others give once, few or many, or a class for an expanded clone.

size	D	J	V	DNA	CDR3
many	TRBD1	TRBJ2-7	TRBV29-1	TGCAGCGTTTTGGGACAGGCCATTTACGAGCAGTACTTC	CSVLGQAIYEQYF
few	TRBD1	TRBJ2-7	TRBV7-9	TGTGCCAGCAGCCCAAGTGGACAGGGGGCGGGCGAGCAGTACTTC	CASSPSGQGAGEQYF
few	NA	TRBJ1-3	TRBV7-2	TGTGCCAGCAGCTTCTGGGGTACGATCTCTGGAAACACCATATATTTT	CASSFWGTISGNTIYF
many	TRBD1	TRBJ2-5	TRBV2	TGTGCCAGCGTACAGGGGATGGGAGAGACCCAGTACTTC	CASVQGMGETQYF
many	NA	TRBJ1-1	TRBV19	TGTGCCAGTAGTATCGAGGACACTGAAGCTTTCTTT	CASSIEDTEAFF
few	TRBD2	TRBJ2-7	TRBV2	TGTGCCAGCCTTAATTACGGGGGGGACGAGCAGTACTTC	CASLNYGGDEQYF
many	NA	TRBJ1-1	TRBV7-9	TGTGCCAGCTACGGGGTCCCGAACACTGAAGCTTTCTTT	CASYGVPNTEAFF
few	TRBD1	TRBJ2-7	TRBV5-1	TGCGCCAGCAGCCCGGACTCGGGACAGGGACAAAGGCAGTACTTC	CASSPDSGQGQRQYF
NA	TRBD1	TRBJ2-7	TRBV29-1	TGCAGCGTTGATCAAGGGGGCAACTCCTACGAGCAGTACTTC	CSVDQGGNSYEQYF
many	NA	TRBJ1-6	TRBV10-3	TGTGCCATCAGTGTAACCGGATACAATTCACCCCTCCACTTT	CAISVTGYNSPLHF
many	TRBD1	TRBJ1-6	TRBV10-3	TGTGCCATCAGATCCGGTGGACAGGGGGAAAAGCCCCTCCACTTT	CAIRSGGQGEKPLHF
NA	TRBD2	TRBJ2-2	TRBV7-6	TGTGCCAGCAGCAGGACTAGCGGGATAGGGAACACCGGGGAGCTGTTTTTT	CASSRTSGIGNTGELFF
many	TRBD1	TRBJ1-4	TRBV10-3	TGTGCCATCAGTAGGGGGCTTAGTAATGAAAAACTGTTTTTT	CAISRGLSNEKLFF
NA	NA	TRBJ2-5	TRBV7-8	TGTGCCAGCAGCTTAGTTCTCGTGGGCAGCGTAAATTACCAAGAGACCCAGTACTTC	CASSLVLVGSVNYQETQYF
NA	NA	TRBJ2-5	TRBV2	TGTGCCAGCTGCCCGGGAACGCAAGAGACCCAGTACTTC	CASCPGTQETQYF
NA	NA	TRBJ1-4	TRBV10-3	TGTGCCAGCAGTGAGATTCGAGGAACTAATGAAAAACTGTTTTTT	CASSEIRGTNEKLFF